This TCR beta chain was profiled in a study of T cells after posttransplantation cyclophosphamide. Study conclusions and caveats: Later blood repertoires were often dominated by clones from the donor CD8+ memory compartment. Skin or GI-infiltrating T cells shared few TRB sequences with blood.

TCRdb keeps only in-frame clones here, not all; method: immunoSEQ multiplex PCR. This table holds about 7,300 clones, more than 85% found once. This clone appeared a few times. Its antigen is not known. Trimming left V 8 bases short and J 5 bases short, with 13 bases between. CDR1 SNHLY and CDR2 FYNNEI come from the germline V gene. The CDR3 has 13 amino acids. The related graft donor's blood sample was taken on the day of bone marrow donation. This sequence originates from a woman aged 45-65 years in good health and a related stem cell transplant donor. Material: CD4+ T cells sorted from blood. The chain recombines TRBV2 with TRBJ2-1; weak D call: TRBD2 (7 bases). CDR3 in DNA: TGTGCCAGCGGGAGGGGGGGTAACAATGAGCAGTTCTTC. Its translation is CASGRGGNNEQFF.